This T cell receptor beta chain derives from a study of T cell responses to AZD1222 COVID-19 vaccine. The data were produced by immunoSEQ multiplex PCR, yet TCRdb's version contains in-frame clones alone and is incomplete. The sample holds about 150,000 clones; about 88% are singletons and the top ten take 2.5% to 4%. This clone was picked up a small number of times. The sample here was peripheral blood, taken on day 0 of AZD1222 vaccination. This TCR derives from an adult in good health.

CDR3 DNA: TGTGCCAGCAGCTGGACAGGGGAGAGCACAGATACGCAGTATTTT. It translates to CASSWTGESTDTQYF. The V call is TRBV7-9, the J call TRBJ2-3; the match to TRBD1 covers 9 bases. The CDR3 is 15 residues long. Germline lookup yields CDR1 SEHNR and CDR2 FQNEAQ (reference sequence). Trimming at V came to 4 bases and at J to 0 bases, leaving 2 bases not matched to a gene. Filled out from reference TRBV7-9 and TRBJ2-3, the complete variable domain reads DTGVSQNPRHKITKRGQNVTFRCDPISEHNRLYWYRQTLGQGPEFLTYFQNEAQLEKSRLLSDRFSAERPKGSFSTLEIQRTEQGDSAMYLCASSWTGESTDTQYFGPGTRLTVL.